A single sample is the source of the 32 T cell receptor beta chains below, sequenced in a study of long-term antiretroviral therapy in people with HIV. At the survey level, the v3.0 immunoSEQ assay was run. Clones were sequenced by immunoSEQ multiplex PCR, and TCRdb holds only the in-frame ones, with some missing. Found here are more than 30,000 clones, roughly 80% of them singletons; the top ten hold 7.9%. The sample consisted of unsorted PBMCs, taken 0.4 years before starting antiretroviral therapy. The origin of the receptors is a man aged 18 to 30 with HIV.

This chain uses TRBV19 with TRBJ2-3; 14 bases fit TRBD2. The length of the CDR3 is 19 residues. Germline V gives CDR1 LNHDA, CDR2 SQIVND (reference sequence). V was clipped by 5 bases and J by 10 bases; unmatched bases: 20. This CDR3 reads CASSYLGLAGAGFVSAQYF. The CDR3 DNA reads as TGTGCCAGTAGTTATTTGGGACTAGCGGGAGCGGGATTTGTCTCGGCGCAGTATTTT. The full variable domain, rest sourced from reference TRBV19 and TRBJ2-3, is DGGITQSPKYLFRKEGQNVTLSCEQNLNHDAMYWYRQDPGQGLRLIYYSQIVNDFQKGDIAEGYSVSREKKESFPLTVTSAQKNPTAFYLCASSYLGLAGAGFVSAQYFGPGTRLTVL.

The chain combines TRBV5-6 with TRBJ2-2; 10 bases match TRBD1. This CDR3 contains 16 residues. The germline gives CDR1 SGHDT, CDR2 YYEEEE. The V and J ends lost 1 base and 4 bases, in that order; junction bases with no gene match: 4. CDR3: CASSLRDRGITGELFF. The CDR3 coding sequence is TGTGCCAGCAGCTTGAGGGACAGGGGTATCACCGGGGAGCTGTTTTTT.

The rearrangement links TRBV7-2 to TRBJ2-1; the D gene is possibly TRBD2 (6 bases). The CDR3 has 16 residues. Germline lookup yields CDR1 SGHTA and CDR2 FQGNSA. The V gene lost 0 bases and the J gene lost 6 bases, with 15 bases spanning the gap. CDR3: CASSLAGGNAINEQFF. Written as DNA, the CDR3 is TGTGCCAGCAGCTTAGCTGGAGGGAATGCAATCAATGAGCAGTTCTTC. The variable domain in full, with the rest retrieved from reference TRBV7-2 and TRBJ2-1, is GAGVSQSPSNKVTEKGKDVELRCDPISGHTALYWYRQSLGQGLEFLIYFQGNSAPDKSGLPSDRFSAERTGGSVSTLTIQRTQQEDSAVYLCASSLAGGNAINEQFFGPGTRLTVL.

This clone came up once. The V call is TRBV5-6, the J call TRBJ2-2, with 8 bases that match TRBD1. This CDR3 has 14 residues. In germline, CDR1 is SGHDT, CDR2 YYEEEE. The V segment lost 2 bases and the J segment 6 bases; nucleotides outside the gene matches: 3. Here the CDR3 reads CASSFTGGSGELFF. In DNA form, the CDR3 reads TGTGCCAGCAGCTTTACAGGGGGGTCCGGGGAGCTGTTTTTT.

J is TRBJ2-7 and V is TRBV29-1, with D uncertain. Trimming cost V 6 bases and J 1 base, with 16 bases left between them. The CDR3 has 14 amino acids. Germline values: CDR1 SQVTM, CDR2 ANQGSEA. CDR3 in DNA: TGCAGCGTGGCCATTTCCTCTCGTTCCTACGAGCAGTACTTC. As protein: CSVAISSRSYEQYF.

This chain connects TRBV4-1 to TRBJ2-7, with D tentatively TRBD1 (5 bases). The CDR3 has 14 residues. Trimming left V 4 bases short and J 6 bases short, with 16 bases between. The germline V gene has CDR1 MGHRA and CDR2 YSYEKL. This chain's CDR3 is CASSLRSGPSEQYF. CDR3 nucleotide sequence: TGCGCCAGCAGCCTCCGATCAGGGCCCTCCGAGCAGTACTTC.

The chain joins TRBV9 to TRBJ1-2, with TRBD1 matching 7 bases. This CDR3 is built from 15 residues. Germline values: CDR1 SGDLS, CDR2 YYNGEE. With V trimmed by 1 base and J by 6 bases, 9 bases remained unmatched. The CDR3 coding sequence is TGTGCCAGCAGCGTACGATCACAGGGGTGGGATGGCTACACCTTC. Its translation is CASSVRSQGWDGYTF.

CDR3 in DNA: TGCGCCAGCAGCGCCTTACTAGCGGGGTACGAGCAGTACTTC. This gives the protein CASSALLAGYEQYF. The rearrangement uses TRBV10-2 and TRBJ2-7; 10 bases match TRBD2. After removal of 6 bases from V and 4 bases from J, the junction contained 6 bases not matched to a gene. CDR3 length: 14 amino acids. CDR1 WSHSY and CDR2 SAAADI come from the germline V gene.

The chain is built from TRBV9 and TRBJ2-3, with 9 bases matching TRBD2. Per germline, CDR1 SGDLS and CDR2 YYNGEE. CDR3 length: 16 residues. V trimming: 4 bases; J trimming: 2 bases; junction bases outside the gene matches: 8. The CDR3 here is CASSPRTSDYTDTQYF. Written as DNA, the CDR3 is TGTGCCAGCAGCCCTCGGACTAGCGACTACACAGATACGCAGTATTTT.

The CDR3 nucleotides read TGTGCCAGCAGCACCCACGGTCTGAATGAAAAACTGTTTTTT. It translates to CASSTHGLNEKLFF. The chain joins TRBV11-2 to TRBJ1-4; unclear D gene. This CDR3 is built from 14 residues. V lost 5 bases, J lost 5 bases, and 12 bases lay in between. Germline V gene data show CDR1 as SGHAT and CDR2 as FQNNGV.

This chain uses TRBV27 with TRBJ1-6; D is undetermined. Germline CDR1 MNHEY, CDR2 SMNVEV (reference sequence). Between the trimmed V and J ends, which lost 3 bases and 9 bases, there was a span of 12 bases. This CDR3 has 14 amino acids. CDR3 sequence reads: CASSFGSSSSPLHF. Here the CDR3 DNA reads TGTGCCAGCAGTTTCGGGAGTAGCAGTTCACCCCTCCACTTT.

V gene TRBV15 combines with J gene TRBJ1-6; TRBD1 is a possible D gene (5 bases). CDR1 is LNHNV and CDR2 is YYDKDF in the germline V gene (reference sequence). The V and J ends lost 2 bases and 4 bases respectively, with 9 bases between them. This CDR3 is 15 amino acids long. In DNA form, the CDR3 reads TGTGCCACCAGCAGAAGGGACCTATATAATTCACCCCTCCACTTT. This translates into CATSRRDLYNSPLHF.

CDR3: CASTGTGTYEQYF. In DNA, the CDR3 is TGTGCCAGTACCGGGACAGGAACCTACGAGCAGTACTTC. The J gene is TRBJ2-7, the V gene TRBV27; 8 bases are a match to TRBD1. The junction had 6 bases not matched to a gene; V was cut back by 9 bases and J by 2 bases. This CDR3 comprises 13 residues. Germline V gene lookup returns CDR1 MNHEY and CDR2 SMNVEV (reference sequence).

J is TRBJ2-7 and V is TRBV28; D may be TRBD2 (5 bases). The CDR3 has 15 residues. Germline assignment: CDR1 MDHEN and CDR2 SYDVKM. Trimming removed 6 bases at V and 2 bases at J, with 17 bases between. This chain's CDR3 is CASSPLSGAPYEQYF. The CDR3 DNA follows: TGTGCCAGCAGCCCCCTCAGCGGAGCCCCCTACGAGCAGTACTTC.

V is TRBV6-6 and J is TRBJ2-2, with D unclear. The CDR3 runs to 15 residues. Per the germline V gene, CDR1 is MNHNY and CDR2 is SVGAGI (reference sequence). V lost 4 bases to trimming and J lost 0 bases, with 9 bases between them. The chain's CDR3 is CASSSDTSNTGELFF. DNA for the CDR3: TGTGCCAGCAGTTCCGACACCTCGAACACCGGGGAGCTGTTTTTT.

This clone was observed once. The chain combines TRBV6-1 with TRBJ2-2; maybe TRBD2 (6 bases). V was shortened by 2 bases and J by 5 bases, with 15 bases between the two germline ends. Germline CDR1 MNHNS, CDR2 SASEGT. The CDR3 contains 16 residues. The CDR3 DNA is TGTGCCAGCAGTGAATGGGCGGGGAGAAAGACCGGGGAGCTGTTTTTT. This codes for CASSEWAGRKTGELFF.

The chain links TRBV11-2 to TRBJ1-5; D unresolved. This CDR3 is built from 16 residues. The V end lost 6 bases, the J end lost 2 bases, and 17 bases lay between the germline ends. Germline V gene data show CDR1 as SGHAT and CDR2 as FQNNGV. The CDR3, as DNA: TGTGCCAGCAGGGTTAGGAGGGAGGGTGGCAATCAGCCCCAGCATTTT. Translating it yields CASRVRREGGNQPQHF.

The V gene is TRBV19, the J gene TRBJ2-1; 13 bases are shared with TRBD2. There are 17 residues in the CDR3. Germline V lookup: CDR1 LNHDA, CDR2 SQIVND (reference sequence). The V segment lost 4 bases and the J segment 5 bases; nucleotides outside the gene matches: 8. The CDR3, as DNA: TGTGCCAGTAGTACGGCGACTAGCGGGAGGCCAAACAATGAGCAGTTCTTC. Encoded protein: CASSTATSGRPNNEQFF. Together with reference TRBV19 and TRBJ2-1, the CDR3 gives the full variable domain: DGGITQSPKYLFRKEGQNVTLSCEQNLNHDAMYWYRQDPGQGLRLIYYSQIVNDFQKGDIAEGYSVSREKKESFPLTVTSAQKNPTAFYLCASSTATSGRPNNEQFFGPGTRLTVL.

The chain carries TRBV7-9 and TRBJ2-7, with TRBD2 as a possible D gene (6 bases). The length of the CDR3 is 15 residues. The V end was cut by 2 bases, the J end by 0 bases, with 11 bases between. CDR1 and CDR2 from the germline V gene are SEHNR and FQNEAQ (reference sequence). For the CDR3, the DNA is TGTGCCAGCAGCTTATCTGGAGGGTCCTCCTACGAGCAGTACTTC. As protein: CASSLSGGSSYEQYF.

J is TRBJ1-5 and V is TRBV5-5; TRBD1 might be the D (5 bases). This CDR3 has 19 residues. Germline V gives CDR1 SGHKS, CDR2 YYEKEE (reference sequence). Trimming removed 3 bases at V and 3 bases at J, with 25 bases between. The CDR3, as DNA: TGTGCCAGCAGCTATAAACTACGTACCGGGACGGATAACAATCAGCCCCAGCATTTT. It specifies CASSYKLRTGTDNNQPQHF.

This clone appeared once. The chain has TRBV19 and TRBJ2-1; D may correspond to TRBD1 or TRBD2 (6 bases each). Germline V CDR1 and CDR2: LNHDA, SQIVND (reference sequence). Trimming removed 10 bases from V and 4 bases from J, with 23 bases in between. This CDR3 has 16 amino acids. In DNA, the CDR3 is TGTGCCACGAATGAAGGGGGGCCCTCAGGGTACAATGAGCAGTTCTTC. Residues: CATNEGGPSGYNEQFF.

The rearrangement links TRBV19 to TRBJ1-2, with D uncertain. CDR1 is LNHDA, CDR2 SQIVND, per germline (reference sequence). This CDR3 contains 14 residues. The V gene lost 6 bases and the J gene lost 3 bases, with 14 bases spanning the gap. The DNA for the CDR3 is TGTGCCAGTAGCACTTCGACTCCGGACTATGGCTACACCTTC. It yields the protein CASSTSTPDYGYTF.

The chain links TRBV28 to TRBJ1-4, with TRBD1 as a possible D gene (6 bases). V shed 10 bases and J shed 7 bases, with 16 bases lying between them. Germline CDR1 MDHEN, CDR2 SYDVKM. The CDR3 covers 13 residues. CDR3 nucleotide sequence: TGTGCCACCATCCAGGGGACTGGTGAAAAACTGTTTTTT. It encodes CATIQGTGEKLFF.

This chain uses TRBV6-5 with TRBJ1-1, with D unresolved. The V end lost 2 bases, the J end lost 3 bases, and 10 bases lay between the germline ends. Germline loops: CDR1 MNHEY, CDR2 SVGAGI. The CDR3 is 14 amino acids. The CDR3 nucleotides are TGTGCCAGCAGTTACCGGGAGAAGGACACTGAAGCTTTCTTT. Encoded protein: CASSYREKDTEAFF.

The rearrangement links TRBV2 to TRBJ1-2, with 7 bases aligning to TRBD1. The germline V gene has CDR1 SNHLY and CDR2 FYNNEI. CDR3 size: 18 residues. V lost 6 bases and J lost 2; bases outside the gene matches: 18. The CDR3 protein is CASSGRGLGGNGNYGYTF. The DNA for the CDR3 is TGTGCCAGCAGCGGAAGGGGATTAGGGGGCAACGGCAACTATGGCTACACCTTC.

The chain carries TRBV19 and TRBJ2-3; 9 bases fit TRBD2. Germline values: CDR1 LNHDA, CDR2 SQIVND (reference sequence). The CDR3 runs to 18 residues. With V trimmed by 6 bases and J by 6 bases, 19 bases remained unmatched. The CDR3 spells CASRGGANSGRSGDTQYF. CDR3 nucleotide sequence: TGTGCCAGTAGGGGGGGGGCGAATAGCGGGAGAAGCGGGGATACGCAGTATTTT.

The gene calls are TRBV30 and TRBJ1-2, with D possibly matching TRBD1 (5 bases). V was cut by 4 bases and J by 0 bases, with 15 bases left in between. This CDR3 comprises 15 residues. The germline gives CDR1 GTSNPN, CDR2 SVGIG (reference sequence). DNA for the CDR3: TGTGCCTGGATGGGGGACGGAATGACTAACTATGGCTACACCTTC. Amino acids: CAWMGDGMTNYGYTF.

There are a few counts of this clone. This rearrangement joins TRBV4-2 to TRBJ2-1; D is uncertain. V dropped 2 bases and J dropped 5 bases, with 10 bases sitting between them. The germline V gene has CDR1 LGHNA and CDR2 YNFKEQ. CDR3 length: 14 amino acids. The CDR3 DNA sequence: TGTGCCAGCAGCCAATCTATCGGACACAATGAGCAGTTCTTC. Protein: CASSQSIGHNEQFF.

V is TRBV27 and J is TRBJ2-3; possibly TRBD1 for D (5 bases). V was shortened by 3 bases and J by 1 base, with 5 bases between the two germline ends. Germline assignment: CDR1 MNHEY and CDR2 SMNVEV (reference sequence). CDR3 length: 13 residues. The CDR3 sequence: CASSLGRTDTQYF. The CDR3 nucleotides read TGTGCCAGCAGTTTGGGGCGCACAGATACGCAGTATTTT.

This sequence joins TRBV7-8 and TRBJ1-1; D is unresolved. Germline lookup yields CDR1 SGHVS and CDR2 FQNEAQ. CDR3 length: 16 amino acids. V was cut by 5 bases and J by 5 bases, with 21 bases left in between. The CDR3 protein is CASSKLLGRERTEAFF. The CDR3 DNA reads as TGTGCCAGCAGCAAACTTTTAGGTCGGGAAAGGACTGAAGCTTTCTTT.

V gene TRBV7-8 combines with J gene TRBJ2-7; 7 bases line up with TRBD1. CDR1 is SGHVS, CDR2 FQNEAQ, per germline. This CDR3 has 14 amino acids. The V gene end was trimmed by 9 bases and the J gene end by 0 bases; junction bases not matched to a gene: 8. CDR3 nucleotide sequence: TGTGCCAGTCAGGGGGACCGCCTCTCCTACGAGCAGTACTTC. Its translation: CASQGDRLSYEQYF.

The chain joins TRBV6-1 to TRBJ1-5, with 8 bases identical to TRBD1. V shed 0 bases, J shed 0 bases, and the junction held 4 bases outside the gene matches. The CDR3 runs to 17 residues. The germline V gene encodes CDR1 MNHNS and CDR2 SASEGT. The CDR3 DNA follows: TGTGCCAGCAGTGAAGCACCTGGGACAGGTAGCAATCAGCCCCAGCATTTT. This codes for CASSEAPGTGSNQPQHF.